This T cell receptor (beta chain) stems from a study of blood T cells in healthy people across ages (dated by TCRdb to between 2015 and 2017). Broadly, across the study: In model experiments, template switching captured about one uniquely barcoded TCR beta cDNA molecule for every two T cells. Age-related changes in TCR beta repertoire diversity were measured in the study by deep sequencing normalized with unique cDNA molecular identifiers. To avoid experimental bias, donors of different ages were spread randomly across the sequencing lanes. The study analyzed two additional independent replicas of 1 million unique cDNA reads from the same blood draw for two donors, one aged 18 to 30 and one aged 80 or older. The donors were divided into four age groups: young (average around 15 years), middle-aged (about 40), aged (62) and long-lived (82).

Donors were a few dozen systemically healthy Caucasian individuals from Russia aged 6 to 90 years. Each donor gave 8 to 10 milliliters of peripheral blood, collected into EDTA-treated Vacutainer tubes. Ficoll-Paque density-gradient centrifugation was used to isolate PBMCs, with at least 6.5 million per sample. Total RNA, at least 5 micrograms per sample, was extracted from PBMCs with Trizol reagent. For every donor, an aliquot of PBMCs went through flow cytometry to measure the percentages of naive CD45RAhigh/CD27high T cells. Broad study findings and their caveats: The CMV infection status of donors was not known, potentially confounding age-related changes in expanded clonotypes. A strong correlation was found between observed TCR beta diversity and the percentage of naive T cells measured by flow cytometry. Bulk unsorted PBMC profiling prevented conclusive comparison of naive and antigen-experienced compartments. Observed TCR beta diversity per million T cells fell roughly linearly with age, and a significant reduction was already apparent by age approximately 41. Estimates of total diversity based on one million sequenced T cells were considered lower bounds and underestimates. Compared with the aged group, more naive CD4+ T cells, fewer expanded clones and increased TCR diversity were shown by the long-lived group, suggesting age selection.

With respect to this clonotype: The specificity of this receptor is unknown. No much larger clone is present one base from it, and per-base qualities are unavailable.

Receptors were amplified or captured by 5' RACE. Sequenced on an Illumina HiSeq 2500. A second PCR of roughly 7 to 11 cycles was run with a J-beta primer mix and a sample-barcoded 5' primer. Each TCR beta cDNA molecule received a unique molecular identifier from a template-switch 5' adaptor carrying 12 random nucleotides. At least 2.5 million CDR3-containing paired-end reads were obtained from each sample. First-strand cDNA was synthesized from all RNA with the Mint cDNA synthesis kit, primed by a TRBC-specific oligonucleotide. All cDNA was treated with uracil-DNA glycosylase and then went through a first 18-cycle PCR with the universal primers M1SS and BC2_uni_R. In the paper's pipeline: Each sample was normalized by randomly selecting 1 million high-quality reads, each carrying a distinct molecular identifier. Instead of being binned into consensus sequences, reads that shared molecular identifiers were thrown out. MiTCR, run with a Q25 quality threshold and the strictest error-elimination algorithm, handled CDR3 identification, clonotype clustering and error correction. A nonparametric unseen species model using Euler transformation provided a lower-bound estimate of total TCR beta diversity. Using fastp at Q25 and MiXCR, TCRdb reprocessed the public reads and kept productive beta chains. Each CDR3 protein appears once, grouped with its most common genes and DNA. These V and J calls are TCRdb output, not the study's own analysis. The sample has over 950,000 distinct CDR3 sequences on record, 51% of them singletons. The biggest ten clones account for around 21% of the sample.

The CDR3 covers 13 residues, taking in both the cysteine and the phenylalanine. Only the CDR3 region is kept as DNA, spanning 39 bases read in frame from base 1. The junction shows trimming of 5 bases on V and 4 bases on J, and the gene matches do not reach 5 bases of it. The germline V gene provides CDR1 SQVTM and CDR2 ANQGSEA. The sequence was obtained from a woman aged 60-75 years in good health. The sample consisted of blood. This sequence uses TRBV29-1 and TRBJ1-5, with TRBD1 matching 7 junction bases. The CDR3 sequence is CSVLPGQNQPQHF. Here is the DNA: TGCAGCGTTTTACCGGGACAGAATCAGCCCCAGCATTTT.